The 8 T cell receptor delta chains in this list originate from one sample, sequenced in a study of γδ T cells in repeated Plasmodium falciparum infection. Vgamma9/Vdelta2+ and Vdelta2-negative gammadelta T cells were flow-sorted from PBMC for bulk sequencing. TCRdb reran clone calling via CATT on the multiplex PCR reads. Here the sample spans approximately 93,000 delta-chain clones, 0.75% to 1% being singletons. Sequencing was performed on gamma-delta T cells from blood. The receptors were gathered from a pool of human donors (malaria-infected and uninfected, not separated).

In regard to this clone: A far larger clone is one nucleotide away, so this likely arose from a read error. The same CDR3 is also encoded by other DNA sequences in this sample. The rearrangement links TRDV2 to TRDJ1; 7 bases are shared with TRDD3. TCRdb leaves out the J gene; it was filled in here by matching the DNA to germline. This CDR3 is 11 amino acids long. Germline CDR1 reads GEAIGNYY; CDR2 reads EKD. CDR3 nucleotide sequence: TGCGCCTGGGGGTACACCGATAAACTCATCTTT. This translates into CAWGYTDKLIF.

This clone was detected a few times. This sequence is one base from a far larger clone and is likely a read error. The same CDR3 can be traced to other DNA sequences in this sample. This chain connects TRDV2 to TRDJ1, with D possibly being TRDD3 (5 bases). Germline-derived CDR1 and CDR2 are GEAIGNYY and EKD. This CDR3 region has 14 residues. CDR3 DNA: TGTGCTTGTGACAGGTGGGGAAACACCGATAAACTCATCTTT. This translates into CACDRWGNTDKLIF.

As to this clone: The TCRdb record carries a much larger clone's protein, which differs from this DNA's translation at residue 6; a read error is the likely cause, and the protein listed here is the DNA translation. This chain uses TRDV1 with TRDJ1, with TRDD3 matching over 10 bases. The J gene is absent in TCRdb and was assigned here via DNA matching to germline. Per germline, CDR1 TSWWSYY and CDR2 QGS. The CDR3 covers 18 residues. J was trimmed by 0 bases and V by 2 bases; bases with no gene match: 9. Here the CDR3 reads CALGERIGGYKYTDKLIF. The CDR3 DNA follows: TGTGCTCTTGGGGAAAGAATTGGGGGATACAAGTACACCGATAAACTCATCTTT.

This clone came up many times. TCRdb's protein sequence differs at residue 16 from the translated DNA; the protein presented here follows the DNA. V and J are TRDV1 and TRDJ1; 7 bases are a match to TRDD3. This CDR3 comprises 20 residues. Germline CDR1 TSWWSYY, CDR2 QGS. Here the CDR3 reads CALGDPSWGQPRGYTGKLIF. In nucleotides, the CDR3 is TGTGCTCTTGGGGACCCAAGCTGGGGGCAACCCCGGGGGTACACCGGTAAACTCATCTTT.

This clone has a handful of counts. The TCRdb protein, from a much larger clone, departs from this DNA's translation at residue 5, likely by read error; the protein shown derives from the DNA. V usage is TRDV1 and J usage is TRDJ1; 9 nucleotides align to TRDD3. TCRdb does not report a J gene; here it was assigned by matching the DNA to germline references. The ends lost 4 bases at V and 2 bases at J; junction bases unmatched: 35. CDR1 is TSWWSYY, CDR2 QGS, per germline. CDR3 length: 25 amino acids. The CDR3 sequence: CALGGLVGMYRHAPVLGDTTDKLIF. CDR3 coding DNA: TGTGCTCTTGGGGGACTAGTAGGGATGTACCGACACGCCCCAGTACTGGGGGACACTACCGATAAACTCATCTTT.

A word on this clone: The protein in TCRdb stems from a much larger clone and differs at residue 15 from this DNA's translation, likely a read error; here the protein is translated from the DNA. This rearrangement joins TRDV1 to TRDJ1, with 10 bases matching TRDD3. TCRdb records no J gene; here it was assigned by comparing the DNA to germline. Germline lookup yields CDR1 TSWWSYY and CDR2 QGS. The CDR3 spans 18 residues. The CDR3 DNA reads as TGTGCTCTTGGGGAGTTTACTACTGGGGGATCAAGCGTCGATAGACTCATCTTT. Its protein is CALGEFTTGGSSVDRLIF.

Remarks on this clone: TCRdb lists the protein of a much larger clone for this DNA, which differs at residue 15, so this is likely a read error; the protein given here is translated from the DNA itself. The chain couples TRDV2 to TRDJ1, with 12 nucleotides matching TRDD3. TCRdb is silent on the J gene; assignment here came from matching the DNA to germline. This CDR3 has 18 amino acids. Germline CDR1 and CDR2: GEAIGNYY and EKD. This CDR3 reads CACDSKLGDTGYTDELIF. The CDR3 nucleotides are TGTGCCTGTGACTCCAAACTGGGGGATACCGGGTACACCGATGAACTCATCTTT.

As regards this clone: This could be a read error, since a much larger clone is one nucleotide away. This rearrangement joins TRDV1 to TRDJ3; 10 bases align to TRDD3. TCRdb is silent on the J gene; assignment here came from matching the DNA to germline. Germline assignment: CDR1 TSWWSYY and CDR2 QGS. V trimming: 0 bases; J trimming: 4 bases; junction bases outside the gene matches: 39. The CDR3 consists of 30 residues. The DNA of the CDR3 is TGTGCTCTTGGGGAACTAAAGTCCCCGGGAAGGGGGATACGCGTACGACCTTACGCGTATCCCGGGTGGGACACCCGACAGATGTTTTTC. This sequence encodes CALGELKSPGRGIRVRPYAYPGWDTRQMFF.